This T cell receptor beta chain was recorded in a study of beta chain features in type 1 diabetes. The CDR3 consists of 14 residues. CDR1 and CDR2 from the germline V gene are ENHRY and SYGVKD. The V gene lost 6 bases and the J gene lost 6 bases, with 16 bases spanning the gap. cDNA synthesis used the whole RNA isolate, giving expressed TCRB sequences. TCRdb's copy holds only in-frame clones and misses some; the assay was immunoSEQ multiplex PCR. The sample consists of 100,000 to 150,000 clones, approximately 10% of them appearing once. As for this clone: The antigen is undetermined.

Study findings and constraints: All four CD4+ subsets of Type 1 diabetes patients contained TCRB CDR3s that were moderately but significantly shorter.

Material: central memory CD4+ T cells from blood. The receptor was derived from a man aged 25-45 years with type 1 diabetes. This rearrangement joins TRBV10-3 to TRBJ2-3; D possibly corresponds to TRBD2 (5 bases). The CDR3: CAIRARAQGDTQYF. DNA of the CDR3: TGTGCCATCAGGGCGCGGGCTCAAGGGGATACGCAGTATTTT.